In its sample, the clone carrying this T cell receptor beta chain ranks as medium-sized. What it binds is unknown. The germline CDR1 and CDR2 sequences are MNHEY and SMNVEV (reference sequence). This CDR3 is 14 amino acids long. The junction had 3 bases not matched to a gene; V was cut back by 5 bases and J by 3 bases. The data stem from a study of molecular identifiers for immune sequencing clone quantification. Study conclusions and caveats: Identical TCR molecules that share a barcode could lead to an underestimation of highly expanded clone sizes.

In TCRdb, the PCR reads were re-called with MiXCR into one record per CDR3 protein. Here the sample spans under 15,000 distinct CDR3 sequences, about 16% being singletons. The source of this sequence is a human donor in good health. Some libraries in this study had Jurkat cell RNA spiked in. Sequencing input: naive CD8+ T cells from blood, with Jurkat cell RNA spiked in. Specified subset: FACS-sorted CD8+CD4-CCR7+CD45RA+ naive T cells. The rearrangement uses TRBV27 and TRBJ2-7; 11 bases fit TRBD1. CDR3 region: CASSAGTGGYEQYF. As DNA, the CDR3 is TGTGCCAGCAGTGCCGGGACAGGGGGCTACGAGCAGTACTTC.